The 3 T cell receptor beta chains below all came from one sample that was sequenced in a study of CD8 T cells in ankylosing spondylitis. TCRdb redid the calling of the 5' RACE reads with MiXCR, one entry per CDR3 protein. Here the sample spans roughly 38,000 distinct CDR3 sequences, 3% to 3.5% being singletons. The specimen sequenced was blood, either unsorted or a sorted T cell fraction (not recorded which). The receptor set was obtained from a male donor with ankylosing spondylitis or in good health (not recorded which).

This clonotype showed up many times. In DNA, the CDR3 is TGTGCCAGCAGCGTATCCGCAGGGGGCGGTGAAAAACTGTTTTTT. This gives the protein CASSVSAGGGEKLFF. V gene TRBV9 combines with J gene TRBJ1-4; 8 bases align to TRBD1. Germline V CDR1 and CDR2: SGDLS, YYNGEE. The CDR3 consists of 15 residues. J was trimmed by 7 bases and V by 1 base; bases with no gene match: 6.

There are many counts of this clonotype. This rearrangement joins TRBV9 to TRBJ2-2; possible D gene TRBD2, 5 bases. This CDR3 is built from 18 residues. V was cut by 0 bases and J by 4 bases, with 19 bases left in between. From germline, CDR1 is SGDLS and CDR2 YYNGEE. The CDR3 DNA reads TGTGCCAGCAGCGTAGGGGTGGGGTTGGGAGACGGCACCGGGGAGCTGTTTTTT. Amino acids: CASSVGVGLGDGTGELFF.

The chain carries TRBV12-2 and TRBJ1-5; TRBD1, the D gene given by the table, was not confirmed from the DNA. TRBV12-2 is a pseudogene. This CDR3 has 17 amino acids. The CDR3 spells CASRLAFGQASNQPQHF. CDR3 coding DNA: TGTGCAAGTCGCTTAGCGTTTGGACAGGCTAGCAATCAGCCCCAGCATTTT.